Presented here are 32 T cell receptor beta chains from one specimen sequenced in a study of shared T cell receptors in the human thymus (dated by TCRdb to about 2021). The library was produced with the immunoSEQ multiplex PCR assay. TCRdb took this table from immuneACCESS and kept in-frame rearrangements with V and J called. Such tables lack part of the clones; where checked against another copy, unresolved V genes explain under half of the gap, and the rest is unexplained. This sample lists almost 550,000 clones; about four fifths were detected once. The ten largest account for more than 0.01% of the sample. The sample was also linked to a second study, of human thymus T cells.

The sequenced sample was thymocytes. The receptors were sampled from a boy under three years old with a congenital heart defect. Donor details come from another sample of the same person, matched by shared clones.

This clone was seen a handful of times. V and J are TRBV6-5 and TRBJ2-2, with 8 bases matching TRBD1. The V segment lost 7 bases and the J segment 5 bases; nucleotides outside the gene matches: 6. The CDR3 has 14 amino acids. The germline V gene has CDR1 MNHEY and CDR2 SVGAGI. The CDR3 here is CASTHRGFTGELFF. CDR3 sequence (DNA): TGTGCCAGCACCCACAGGGGGTTTACCGGGGAGCTGTTTTTT.

The chain couples TRBV4-2 to TRBJ1-4, with TRBD1 as a possible D gene (5 bases). The CDR3 has 18 residues. Trimming left V 2 bases short and J 0 bases short, with 16 bases between. Germline assignment: CDR1 LGHNA and CDR2 YNFKEQ. CDR3 residues: CASSQKRNRPATNEKLFF. CDR3 bases: TGTGCCAGCAGCCAAAAGAGGAACAGGCCCGCAACTAATGAAAAACTGTTTTTT.

The chain recombines TRBV18 with TRBJ1-5; D perhaps matches TRBD1 (5 bases). Germline V gene data show CDR1 as KGHSH and CDR2 as LQKENI. The germline V and J ends were trimmed by 0 bases and 4 bases, with 13 bases remaining between them. There are 16 residues in the CDR3. CDR3 region: CASSPPGRGRNQPQHF. CDR3 bases: TGTGCCAGCTCACCACCGGGGAGGGGCAGGAATCAGCCCCAGCATTTT. Combining the CDR3 with reference TRBV18 and TRBJ1-5 gives the whole variable domain NAGVMQNPRHLVRRRGQEARLRCSPMKGHSHVYWYRQLPEEGLKFMVYLQKENIIDESGMPKERFSAEFPKEGPSILRIQQVVRGDSAAYFCASSPPGRGRNQPQHFGDGTRLSIL.

The CDR3 region is CASAKSGLGEETQYF. Here the CDR3 DNA reads TGTGCCAGCGCAAAAAGCGGTCTGGGAGAAGAGACCCAGTACTTC. The J gene is TRBJ2-5, the V gene TRBV28; tentative D call: TRBD2 (5 bases). The V end lost 8 bases, the J end lost 3 bases, and 19 bases lay between the germline ends. Germline V gives CDR1 MDHEN, CDR2 SYDVKM. This CDR3 is built from 15 residues.

The chain employs TRBV7-9 and TRBJ2-7; 9 bases are a match to TRBD2. Germline CDR1 and CDR2: SEHNR and FQNEAQ (reference sequence). Trimming removed 6 bases from V and 3 bases from J; junction bases left unmatched: 6. The CDR3 covers 14 residues. CDR3 sequence: CASSSGSAHYEQYF. CDR3 nucleotide sequence: TGTGCCAGCAGTAGCGGGAGCGCTCACTACGAGCAGTACTTC.

The CDR3, as DNA: TGTGCCAGCAGCTTCAGGACTAGCGGGACCTACAATGAGCAGTTCTTC. Protein: CASSFRTSGTYNEQFF. J is TRBJ2-1 and V is TRBV11-1, with 12 bases lining up with TRBD2. The germline CDR1 and CDR2 sequences are SGHAT and FQDESV (reference sequence). The CDR3 is 16 residues long. Trimming cost V 3 bases and J 2 bases; bases outside gene matches: 2.

This rearrangement joins TRBV7-8 to TRBJ2-5, with TRBD1 matching 10 bases. The CDR3 has 13 residues. Germline values: CDR1 SGHVS, CDR2 FQNEAQ. The V and J ends lost 1 base and 7 bases, in that order; junction bases with no gene match: 0. For the CDR3, the DNA is TGTGCCAGCAGCTTAGGGACAGGGGGGACCCAGTACTTC. Translated: CASSLGTGGTQYF.

The genes are TRBV6-6 and TRBJ2-7; 9 bases are shared with TRBD2. Germline values: CDR1 MNHNY, CDR2 SVGAGI (reference sequence). The CDR3 length is 14 residues. V dropped 6 bases and J dropped 3; count of bases not matched to a gene: 6. CDR3 loop: CASRYLAGRYEQYF. CDR3 DNA sequence: TGTGCCAGCAGATATCTAGCGGGACGCTACGAGCAGTACTTC.

J is TRBJ2-3 and V is TRBV12-5; the match to TRBD2 covers 12 bases. With V trimmed by 1 base and J by 0 bases, 5 bases remained unmatched. From germline, CDR1 is LGHNT and CDR2 FRNRAP. The CDR3 loop spans 18 amino acids. The CDR3 nucleotides are TGTGCTAGTGGTTTGGCGACACTAGCGGGGGGTAGCACAGATACGCAGTATTTT. Protein sequence: CASGLATLAGGSTDTQYF. The full variable domain, completed using reference TRBV12-5 and TRBJ2-3, is DARVTQTPRHKVTEMGQEVTMRCQPILGHNTVFWYRQTMMQGLELLAYFRNRAPLDDSGMPKDRFSAEMPDATLATLKIQPSEPRDSAVYFCASGLATLAGGSTDTQYFGPGTRLTVL.

This clone was counted between two and nine times. The same CDR3 can be traced to other DNA sequences in this sample. This chain uses TRBV11-2 with TRBJ1-1; unclear D gene. V lost 5 bases, J lost 4 bases, and 5 bases lay in between. Germline CDR1 and CDR2: SGHAT and FQNNGV. The CDR3 spans 11 residues. The CDR3 sequence: CASSPGTEAFF. The CDR3 coding sequence is TGTGCCAGCAGCCCCGGCACTGAAGCTTTCTTT.

The V gene is TRBV30, the J gene TRBJ2-2, with 12 nucleotides matching TRBD2. The V and J ends lost 6 bases and 1 base, in that order; junction bases with no gene match: 9. This CDR3 spans 17 amino acids. Germline CDR1 is GTSNPN and CDR2 is SVGIG (reference sequence). The CDR3, as DNA: TGTGCCTGCTTCTTACCGGGACTAGCGGGGAACACCGGGGAGCTGTTTTTT. Protein sequence: CACFLPGLAGNTGELFF.

The chain has TRBV7-7 and TRBJ2-3; 7 bases are shared with TRBD2. CDR3 length: 13 residues. Germline CDR1 and CDR2: SSHAT and FNYEAQ (reference sequence). Trimming cost V 8 bases and J 4 bases; bases outside gene matches: 6. Here the CDR3 reads CASQSGTADTQYF. The CDR3 coding sequence is TGTGCCAGCCAAAGCGGGACCGCAGATACGCAGTATTTT.

The chain has TRBV7-9 and TRBJ2-7; D gene uncertain. Trimming removed 0 bases at V and 3 bases at J, with 6 bases between. The CDR3 has 13 residues. The germline V gene encodes CDR1 SEHNR and CDR2 FQNEAQ (reference sequence). Here the CDR3 DNA reads TGTGCCAGCAGCTTAGCTGCCGGCTACGAGCAGTACTTC. Protein: CASSLAAGYEQYF.

The rearrangement joins TRBV10-3 to TRBJ1-5; 9 bases agree with TRBD1. Germline values: CDR1 ENHRY, CDR2 SYGVKD. Losses at the gene ends were 0 bases for V and 6 bases for J; bases not matched to a gene: 12. CDR3 length: 18 residues. In DNA form, the CDR3 reads TGTGCCATCAGTGAGTCGTTCACCGGACAGGGGTTGGGTCAGCCCCAGCATTTT. Its translation: CAISESFTGQGLGQPQHF.

This chain joins TRBV23-1 and TRBJ1-1, with 7 bases matching TRBD1. TRBV23-1 carries the ORF label, with uncertain function. V gave up 6 bases and J gave up 0 bases; unmatched junction bases: 13. The CDR3 runs 17 residues. As DNA, the CDR3 is TGCGCCAGCAGCCCTGGCCGACCGGGACAGATGAACACTGAAGCTTTCTTT. It encodes CASSPGRPGQMNTEAFF.

This clone came up a few times. The V gene is TRBV28, the J gene TRBJ1-2; the match to TRBD1 covers 7 bases. The CDR3 totals 15 residues. V gave up 6 bases and J gave up 4 bases; unmatched junction bases: 11. CDR1 is MDHEN and CDR2 is SYDVKM in the germline V gene. The chain's CDR3 is CASSPTGPLPYGYTF. The CDR3 DNA sequence: TGTGCCAGCAGCCCGACAGGGCCACTCCCCTATGGCTACACCTTC.

The chain combines TRBV9 with TRBJ2-2; 8 bases match TRBD2. CDR3 length: 16 residues. Trimming removed 4 bases from V and 0 bases from J; junction bases left unmatched: 5. Germline V gives CDR1 SGDLS, CDR2 YYNGEE. The CDR3 region has the DNA TGTGCCAGCAGCTGCCCTAGCGGGCCGAACACCGGGGAGCTGTTTTTT. Protein sequence: CASSCPSGPNTGELFF. The variable domain in full, with the rest retrieved from reference TRBV9 and TRBJ2-2, is DSGVTQTPKHLITATGQRVTLRCSPRSGDLSVYWYQQSLDQGLQFLIQYYNGEERAKGNILERFSAQQFPDLHSELNLSSLELGDSALYFCASSCPSGPNTGELFFGEGSRLTVL.

This chain uses TRBV28 with TRBJ2-7, with 8 bases fitting TRBD2. The CDR3 sequence is 16 residues long. V was pared by 2 bases and J by 6 bases, with 12 bases of the junction left unmatched. Germline V gene lookup returns CDR1 MDHEN and CDR2 SYDVKM. The DNA for the CDR3 is TGTGCCAGCAGTTTAGCCCGGGTGGCGGGAGGTCGCGAGCAGTACTTC. Amino acid sequence: CASSLARVAGGREQYF.

This clone has more than one count but fewer than ten. The same CDR3 is also encoded by other DNA sequences in this sample. The gene calls are TRBV5-1 and TRBJ2-3; D is uncertain. Germline values: CDR1 SGHRS, CDR2 YFSETQ. The CDR3 has 12 amino acids. The ends were cut back, 0 bases at V and 5 bases at J, with 4 bases in the middle. CDR3 loop: CASSLGGDTQYF. The CDR3 DNA follows: TGCGCCAGCAGCTTGGGCGGAGATACGCAGTATTTT.

The chain uses TRBV6-1 and TRBJ1-5; the D gene is possibly TRBD1 (5 bases). The CDR3 has 15 amino acids. Trimming pared 3 bases from V and 7 bases from J, leaving 16 bases between. Germline CDR1 reads MNHNS; CDR2 reads SASEGT. Written as DNA, the CDR3 is TGTGCCAGCAGTGATGTGTTGCGGGACCAACAGCCCCAGCATTTT. Protein sequence: CASSDVLRDQQPQHF.

In nucleotides, the CDR3 is TGTGCCAGCAGCTTCGGGACAGGGGGCATTGACTATGGCTACACCTTC. Translating gives CASSFGTGGIDYGYTF. This chain links TRBV5-6 with TRBJ1-2, with 12 positions matching TRBD1. The length of the CDR3 is 16 residues. The V segment lost 2 bases and the J segment 3 bases; nucleotides outside the gene matches: 5. Germline V gives CDR1 SGHDT, CDR2 YYEEEE.

The J gene is TRBJ1-1, the V gene TRBV2; D is unclear. Germline V gives CDR1 SNHLY, CDR2 FYNNEI. Trimming cost V 10 bases and J 3 bases, with 9 bases left between them. The CDR3 is 11 amino acids. DNA for the CDR3: TGTGCCACCTGCGGGGACACTGAAGCTTTCTTT. It encodes CATCGDTEAFF.

This clone was counted only a few times. V is TRBV29-1 and J is TRBJ2-4; D may be TRBD1 (7 bases). The CDR3 sequence is 18 residues long. Germline CDR1 is SQVTM and CDR2 is ANQGSEA. V lost 0 bases and J lost 3, with 21 bases in between. The CDR3 is CSVEDWQGEALDKNIQYF. Written as DNA, the CDR3 is TGCAGCGTTGAAGATTGGCAGGGGGAGGCTTTAGACAAAAACATTCAGTACTTC.

The V gene is TRBV6-5, the J gene TRBJ2-3, with 10 positions matching TRBD2. V lost 4 bases to trimming and J lost 4 bases; unmatched junction nucleotides: 8. Germline V gives CDR1 MNHEY, CDR2 SVGAGI. This CDR3 is 16 amino acids long. This CDR3 is CASSCASGRGADTQYF. The CDR3 DNA reads as TGTGCCAGCAGTTGTGCGAGCGGGAGGGGGGCAGATACGCAGTATTTT.

The rearrangement links TRBV19 to TRBJ2-1, with D perhaps matching TRBD1 (6 bases). From germline, CDR1 is LNHDA and CDR2 SQIVND (reference sequence). The CDR3 loop spans 17 amino acids. V was clipped by 3 bases and J by 8 bases, with 23 bases between them. CDR3 sequence reads: CASSIAGRGRGLDEQFF. CDR3 DNA sequence: TGTGCCAGTAGTATTGCCGGCCGCGGAAGGGGGTTGGATGAGCAGTTCTTC.

V is TRBV10-3 and J is TRBJ2-1, with 11 bases lining up with TRBD2. With 2 bases clipped from V and 4 bases from J, the junction kept 4 bases outside the gene matches. Per germline, CDR1 ENHRY and CDR2 SYGVKD. The CDR3 contains 16 residues. The CDR3 sequence: CAISEGGTSGYNEQFF. The CDR3 nucleotides are TGTGCCATCAGTGAGGGGGGGACTAGCGGATACAATGAGCAGTTCTTC.

The chain couples TRBV4-3 to TRBJ2-1; 8 nucleotides align to TRBD2. With 0 bases clipped from V and 7 bases from J, the junction kept 11 bases outside the gene matches. Per the germline V gene, CDR1 is LGHNA and CDR2 is YSLEER. The CDR3 covers 17 residues. The CDR3, as DNA: TGCGCCAGCAGCCAAGACCCCCGGAGCGGGAGAGGGAATGAGCAGTTCTTC. It is translated as CASSQDPRSGRGNEQFF.

This clone was seen only once. The chain combines TRBV4-3 with TRBJ1-1; 7 nucleotides align to TRBD1. V dropped 0 bases and J dropped 5; count of bases not matched to a gene: 27. Germline V gene data show CDR1 as LGHNA and CDR2 as YSLEER. The CDR3 consists of 22 residues. CDR3 in amino acids: CASSQEPKIVTGNTGAVTEAFF. DNA of the CDR3: TGCGCCAGCAGCCAAGAACCTAAAATAGTGACAGGGAATACGGGGGCCGTAACTGAAGCTTTCTTT.

V is TRBV4-3 and J is TRBJ2-4; no clear D. The CDR3 contains 18 residues. V gave up 0 bases and J gave up 0 bases, with 15 bases separating them. Germline V gives CDR1 LGHNA, CDR2 YSLEER. The CDR3 protein is CASSQDFRTGLAKNIQYF. The CDR3 bases are TGCGCCAGCAGCCAAGATTTCCGAACTGGGCTAGCCAAAAACATTCAGTACTTC.

The chain joins TRBV6-6 to TRBJ2-4; 9 bases are shared with TRBD1. The CDR3 is 13 residues long. Germline lookup yields CDR1 MNHNY and CDR2 SVGAGI (reference sequence). The J segment lost 9 bases and the V segment lost 5 bases, leaving 5 bases of the junction unmatched. The CDR3 DNA reads TGTGCCAGCAGTGACAGACAGGGGGGCATTCAGTACTTC. It is translated as CASSDRQGGIQYF.

This clone was observed a single time. The V and J genes are TRBV25-1 and TRBJ2-7; 10 positions match TRBD1. CDR3 length: 16 amino acids. Germline values: CDR1 MGHDK, CDR2 SYGVNS. J gave up 2 bases and V 4 bases, and 8 bases lay outside the gene matches. The DNA of the CDR3 is TGTGCCAGCAGTGCCCAGGACAGGGGGTTTGCCTACGAGCAGTACTTC. It codes for CASSAQDRGFAYEQYF.

The chain links TRBV5-1 to TRBJ2-7; 12 bases match TRBD2. This CDR3 spans 17 amino acids. After removal of 0 bases from V and 6 bases from J, the junction contained 10 bases not matched to a gene. Germline V lookup: CDR1 SGHRS, CDR2 YFSETQ. The CDR3 loop is CASSLAPRTSGTREQYF. CDR3 DNA sequence: TGCGCCAGCAGCTTGGCCCCCCGGACTAGCGGGACACGCGAGCAGTACTTC.